The rows below give T cell receptor beta chains drawn from one sample of a study of metastatic and nonmetastatic thyroid tumors. MiXCR re-clonotyped the PCR reads for TCRdb. The repertoire holds about 5,900 clones, with around a third as singletons. Sequencing used adjacent normal tissue. Receptors were obtained from a male donor with papillary thyroid cancer or a benign thyroid nodule (not recorded which). Some clones in this sample may be carry-over from other donors' samples. The CDR3 runs from the conserved cysteine through the conserved F or W. Each record gives: J gene, V gene, D gene, clone size, CDR3 protein, CDR3 DNA. The D gene is left open where the match is weak. Size is omitted from some rows. Given values are once, few, many or a class for expanded clones.

J: TRBJ2-5; V: TRBV19; D: -; size: few; CDR3: CASSQLVETQYF; DNA: TGTGCCAGTAGCCAACTGGTGGAGACCCAGTACTTC
J: TRBJ2-1; V: TRBV20-1; D: TRBD2; size: -; CDR3: CSARTGTSGTYNEQFF; DNA: TGCAGTGCTAGGACCGGGACTAGCGGGACCTACAATGAGCAGTTCTTC
J: TRBJ1-1; V: TRBV7-2; D: TRBD1; size: large; CDR3: CASSFGGWDRVKSTEAFF; DNA: TGTGCCAGCAGCTTTGGGGGGTGGGACAGGGTGAAGAGCACTGAAGCTTTCTTT
J: TRBJ2-7; V: TRBV4-1; D: -; size: -; CDR3: CASSQERGPSYEQYF; DNA: TGCGCCAGCAGCCAAGAACGGGGGCCCTCCTACGAGCAGTACTTC
J: TRBJ2-7; V: TRBV30; D: TRBD1; size: -; CDR3: CAFRRGSSEQYF; DNA: TGTGCCTTTCGCAGGGGGTCGTCCGAGCAGTACTTC
J: TRBJ1-1; V: TRBV6-1; D: -; size: few; CDR3: CASSYQGGYTEAFF; DNA: TGTGCCAGCTCGTATCAGGGAGGTTACACTGAAGCTTTCTTT
J: TRBJ2-1; V: TRBV27; D: -; size: few; CDR3: CASNYTRMWGNKQFF; DNA: TGCGCCAGCAATTACACTAGGATGTGGGGGAATAAGCAGTTCTTC
J: TRBJ1-2; V: TRBV30; D: TRBD1; size: -; CDR3: CAWRDDRVPYGYTF; DNA: TGTGCCTGGAGGGATGACAGGGTCCCCTATGGCTACACCTTC
J: TRBJ2-7; V: TRBV5-1; D: -; size: once; CDR3: CASSLRGEVYEQYF; DNA: TGCGCCAGCAGCTTGAGGGGAGAGGTCTACGAGCAGTACTTC
J: TRBJ2-2; V: TRBV30; D: -; size: -; CDR3: CAWSKQGLNTGELFF; DNA: TGTGCCTGGAGTAAGCAGGGGTTAAACACCGGGGAGCTGTTTTTT
J: TRBJ2-2; V: TRBV7-7; D: TRBD1; size: -; CDR3: CASGQGRAGELFF; DNA: TGTGCTAGCGGACAGGGAAGGGCCGGGGAGCTGTTTTTT
J: TRBJ1-1; V: TRBV6-1; D: -; size: -; CDR3: CASSPRQNTEAFF; DNA: TGTGCCAGCAGCCCACGACAAAACACTGAAGCTTTCTTT
J: TRBJ2-7; V: TRBV5-1; D: TRBD1; size: -; CDR3: CASRRSGTGSNEQYF; DNA: TGCGCCAGCAGACGATCCGGGACAGGGTCCAACGAGCAGTACTTC
J: TRBJ2-3; V: TRBV2; D: TRBD2; size: -; CDR3: CASSDAGGSYDTQYF; DNA: TGTGCCAGCAGTGATGCGGGAGGGTCCTATGATACGCAGTATTTT
J: TRBJ2-1; V: TRBV20-1; D: -; size: -; CDR3: CSAIWDVWHNEQFF; DNA: TGCAGTGCTATTTGGGACGTCTGGCACAATGAGCAGTTCTTC
J: TRBJ2-1; V: TRBV11-2; D: -; size: once; CDR3: CASSLQLPLLYNEQFF; DNA: TGTGCCAGCAGCCTCCAACTACCCCTTCTCTACAATGAGCAGTTCTTC
J: TRBJ2-7; V: TRBV20-1; D: TRBD2; size: few; CDR3: CSAVGTSGTYEQYF; DNA: TGCAGTGCCGTCGGGACTAGCGGGACCTACGAGCAGTACTTC
J: TRBJ2-5; V: TRBV6-2/TRBV6-3; D: -; size: -; CDR3: CASTLGETQYF; DNA: TGTGCCAGCACCCTGGGGGAGACCCAGTACTTC
J: TRBJ1-1; V: TRBV11-3; D: -; size: -; CDR3: CASSLWGYTEAFF; DNA: TGTGCCAGCAGCTTATGGGGGTACACTGAAGCTTTCTTT
J: TRBJ2-6; V: TRBV6-1; D: -; size: few; CDR3: CASRDVGRPGANVLTF; DNA: TGTGCCAGCAGGGACGTAGGGAGACCTGGGGCCAACGTCCTGACTTTC
J: TRBJ2-2; V: TRBV19; D: TRBD1; size: -; CDR3: CASSIDPTGRNTAELFF; DNA: TGTGCCAGTAGTATAGACCCGACAGGGCGTAACACCGCGGAGCTGTTTTTT
J: TRBJ2-7; V: TRBV2; D: -; size: -; CDR3: CASSQTDEQYF; DNA: TGTGCCAGCAGCCAGACGGACGAGCAGTACTTC
J: TRBJ2-5; V: TRBV2; D: -; size: few; CDR3: CASFYEETQYF; DNA: TGTGCCAGCTTCTACGAAGAGACCCAGTACTTC
J: TRBJ1-2; V: TRBV20-1; D: -; size: few; CDR3: CSARDTRERNYGYTF; DNA: TGCAGTGCTAGAGATACCAGGGAACGAAACTATGGCTACACCTTC
J: TRBJ2-7; V: TRBV9; D: -; size: few; CDR3: CASSVGGSLLEQYF; DNA: TGTGCCAGCAGCGTAGGAGGGAGTTTACTCGAGCAGTACTTC
J: TRBJ2-1; V: TRBV6-1; D: TRBD2; size: -; CDR3: CGCSENSLRATSGNEQFF; DNA: TGTGGGTGCAGTGAAAACAGCCTCCGGGCAACTAGCGGGAATGAGCAGTTCTTC
J: TRBJ2-7; V: TRBV10-3; D: -; size: medium-sized; CDR3: CAIKSGTSRDEQYF; DNA: TGTGCCATCAAGTCTGGGACATCCCGGGACGAGCAGTACTTC
J: TRBJ1-2; V: TRBV6-5; D: -; size: few; CDR3: CASSYLGPRGGGVHGYTF; DNA: TGTGCCAGCAGTTATTTAGGTCCCCGCGGGGGAGGGGTCCACGGCTACACCTTC
J: TRBJ1-6; V: TRBV6-6; D: -; size: -; CDR3: CASSYQVRRSPLHF; DNA: TGTGCCAGCAGTTACCAAGTAAGAAGGTCACCCCTCCACTTT
J: TRBJ2-1; V: TRBV30; D: -; size: -; CDR3: CAWSVSFSSYNEQFF; DNA: TGTGCCTGGAGTGTATCTTTCAGCTCCTACAATGAGCAGTTCTTC
J: TRBJ2-3; V: TRBV27; D: -; size: few; CDR3: CASSLSLGNTQYF; DNA: TGTGCCAGCAGTTTAAGCTTGGGGAATACGCAGTATTTT
J: TRBJ1-1; V: TRBV7-8; D: -; size: few; CDR3: CASSLGAGVRAFF; DNA: TGTGCCAGCAGCTTAGGGGCAGGGGTTAGAGCTTTCTTT